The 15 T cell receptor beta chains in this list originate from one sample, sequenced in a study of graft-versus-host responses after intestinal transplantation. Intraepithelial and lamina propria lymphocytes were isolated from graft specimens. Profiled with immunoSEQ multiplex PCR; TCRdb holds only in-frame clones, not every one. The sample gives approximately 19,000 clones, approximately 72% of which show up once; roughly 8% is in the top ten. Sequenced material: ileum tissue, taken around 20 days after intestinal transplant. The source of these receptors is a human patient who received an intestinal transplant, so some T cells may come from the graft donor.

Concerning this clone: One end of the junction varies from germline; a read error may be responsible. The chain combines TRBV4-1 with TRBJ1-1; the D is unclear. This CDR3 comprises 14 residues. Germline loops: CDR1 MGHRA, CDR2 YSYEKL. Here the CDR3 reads CASRQGGAGTEAFF. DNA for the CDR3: TGCGCCAGCAGACAAGGCGGTGCCGGCACTGAAGCTTTCTTT.

The CDR3 DNA sequence: TGTGCCAGCAGTGAAGCTAGCGGGAGCTCCTACGAGCAGTACTTC. It is translated as CASSEASGSSYEQYF. The gene calls are TRBV6-1 and TRBJ2-7, with 9 bases fitting TRBD2. The CDR3 loop spans 15 amino acids. J lost 0 bases, V lost 0 bases, and 0 bases had no gene match. Germline V gene lookup returns CDR1 MNHNS and CDR2 SASEGT.

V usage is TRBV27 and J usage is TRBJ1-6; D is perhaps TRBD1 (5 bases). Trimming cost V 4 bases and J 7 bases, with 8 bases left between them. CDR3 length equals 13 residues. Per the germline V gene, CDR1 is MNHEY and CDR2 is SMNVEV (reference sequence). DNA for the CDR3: TGTGCCAGCAGTTGGGGCAAGAATTCACCCCTCCACTTT. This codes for CASSWGKNSPLHF.

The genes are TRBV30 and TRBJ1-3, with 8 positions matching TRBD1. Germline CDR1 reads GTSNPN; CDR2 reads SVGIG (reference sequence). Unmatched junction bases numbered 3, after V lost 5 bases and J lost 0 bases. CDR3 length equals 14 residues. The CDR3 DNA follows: TGTGCCTGGGGGACAGGTCACTCTGGAAACACCATATATTTT. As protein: CAWGTGHSGNTIYF.

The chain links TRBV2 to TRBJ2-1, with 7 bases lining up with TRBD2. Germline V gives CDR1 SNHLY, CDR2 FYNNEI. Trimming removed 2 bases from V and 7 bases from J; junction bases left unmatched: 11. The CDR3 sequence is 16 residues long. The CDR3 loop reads CASSEFGLERMNEQFF. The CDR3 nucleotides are TGTGCCAGCAGTGAATTTGGACTAGAGAGGATGAATGAGCAGTTCTTC.

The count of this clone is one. The DNA for the CDR3 is TGTGCCAGCAGCTCCGGTTCTGCAAACAATGAGCAGTTCTTC. Protein sequence: CASSSGSANNEQFF. This chain links TRBV27 with TRBJ2-1; D remains unclear. CDR3 length equals 14 residues. Looked up from germline, CDR1 is MNHEY and CDR2 is SMNVEV (reference sequence). V was trimmed by 6 bases and J by 5 bases, leaving 14 bases between them.

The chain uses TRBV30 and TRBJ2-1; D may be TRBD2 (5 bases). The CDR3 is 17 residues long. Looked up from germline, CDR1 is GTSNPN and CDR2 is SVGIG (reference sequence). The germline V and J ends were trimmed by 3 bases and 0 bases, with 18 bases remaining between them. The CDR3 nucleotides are TGTGCCTGGAGACCCCCCCTAGGCGGGTACTCCTACAATGAGCAGTTCTTC. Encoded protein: CAWRPPLGGYSYNEQFF.

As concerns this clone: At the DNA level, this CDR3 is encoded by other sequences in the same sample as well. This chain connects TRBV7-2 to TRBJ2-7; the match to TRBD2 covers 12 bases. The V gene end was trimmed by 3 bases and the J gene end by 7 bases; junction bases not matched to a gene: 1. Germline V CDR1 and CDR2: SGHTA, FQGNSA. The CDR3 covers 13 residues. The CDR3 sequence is CASSFGLAGEQYF. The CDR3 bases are TGTGCCAGCAGCTTCGGACTAGCGGGGGAGCAGTACTTC.

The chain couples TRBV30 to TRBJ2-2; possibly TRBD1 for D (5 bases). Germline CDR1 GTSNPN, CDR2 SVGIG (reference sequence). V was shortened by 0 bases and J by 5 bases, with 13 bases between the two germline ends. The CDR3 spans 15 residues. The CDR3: CAWSVLGRETGELFF. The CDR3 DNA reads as TGTGCCTGGAGTGTTCTCGGCAGGGAAACCGGGGAGCTGTTTTTT. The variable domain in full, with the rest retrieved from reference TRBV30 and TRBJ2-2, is SQTIHQWPATLVQPVGSPLSLECTVEGTSNPNLYWYRQAAGRGLQLLFYSVGIGQISSEVPQNLSASRPQDRQFILSSKKLLLSDSGFYLCAWSVLGRETGELFFGEGSRLTVL.

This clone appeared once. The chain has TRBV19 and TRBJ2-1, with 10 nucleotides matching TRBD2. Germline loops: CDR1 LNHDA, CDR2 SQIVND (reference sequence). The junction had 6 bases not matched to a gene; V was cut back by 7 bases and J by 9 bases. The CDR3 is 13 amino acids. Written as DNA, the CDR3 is TGTGCCAGTAACAGCGGGGGGGCGGTTGAGCAGTTCTTC. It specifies CASNSGGAVEQFF. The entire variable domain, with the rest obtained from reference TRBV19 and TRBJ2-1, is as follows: DGGITQSPKYLFRKEGQNVTLSCEQNLNHDAMYWYRQDPGQGLRLIYYSQIVNDFQKGDIAEGYSVSREKKESFPLTVTSAQKNPTAFYLCASNSGGAVEQFFGPGTRLTVL.

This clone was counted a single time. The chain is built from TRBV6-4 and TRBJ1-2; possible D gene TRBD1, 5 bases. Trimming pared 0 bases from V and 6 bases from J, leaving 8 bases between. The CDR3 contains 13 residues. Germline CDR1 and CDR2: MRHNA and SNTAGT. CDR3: CASSDSGVDGYTF. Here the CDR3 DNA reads TGTGCCAGCAGTGACTCAGGGGTGGATGGCTACACCTTC.

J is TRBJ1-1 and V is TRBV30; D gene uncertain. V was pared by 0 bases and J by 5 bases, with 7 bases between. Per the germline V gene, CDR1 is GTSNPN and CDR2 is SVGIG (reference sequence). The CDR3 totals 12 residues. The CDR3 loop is CAWSVRETEAFF. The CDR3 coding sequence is TGTGCCTGGAGTGTAAGGGAGACTGAAGCTTTCTTT.

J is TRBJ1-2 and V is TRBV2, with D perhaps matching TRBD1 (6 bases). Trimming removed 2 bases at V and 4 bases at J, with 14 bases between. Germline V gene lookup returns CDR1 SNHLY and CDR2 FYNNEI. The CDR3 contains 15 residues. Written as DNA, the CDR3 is TGTGCCAGCAGTGAATCGTTCAGGGGCGGCTATGGCTACACCTTC. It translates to CASSESFRGGYGYTF.

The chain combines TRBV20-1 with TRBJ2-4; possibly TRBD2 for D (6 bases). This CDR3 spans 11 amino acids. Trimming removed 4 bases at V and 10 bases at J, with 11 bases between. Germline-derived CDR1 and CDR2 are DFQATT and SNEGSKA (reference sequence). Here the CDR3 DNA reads TGCAGTGCTAAGCAGGCGGGGATTCAGTACTTC. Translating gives CSAKQAGIQYF.

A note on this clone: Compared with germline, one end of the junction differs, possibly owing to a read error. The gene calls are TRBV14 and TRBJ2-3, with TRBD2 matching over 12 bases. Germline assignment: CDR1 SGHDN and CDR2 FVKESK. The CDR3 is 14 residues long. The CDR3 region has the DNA TGTGCCAGCAGCCTACATTTCACTAGCGGGGGGATATTCTTT. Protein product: CASSLHFTSGGIFF.